This passage covers 20 T cell receptor beta chains from one sample sequenced in a study of cytomegalovirus exposure and HLA in healthy donors. Both 60 Vbeta primers and 13 Jbeta primers went into the PCR. Clones were sequenced by immunoSEQ multiplex PCR, and TCRdb holds only the in-frame ones, with some missing. The specimen's table records about 140,000 clones. Sequenced sample: PBMCs. These receptors were collected from a man aged 35-49 years in good health and CMV-seronegative.

The chain recombines TRBV11-2 with TRBJ1-3; no clear D. The V gene's germline CDR1 is SGHAT and CDR2 FQNNGV. V was shortened by 1 base and J by 0 bases, with 10 bases between the two germline ends. This CDR3 spans 16 amino acids. The CDR3 DNA reads TGTGCCAGCAGCTTAGGGGTCAGGTCCTCTGGAAACACCATATATTTT. Its protein is CASSLGVRSSGNTIYF.

This chain links TRBV7-9 with TRBJ1-1; TRBD1 agrees at 7 bases. This CDR3 contains 14 residues. The V segment lost 5 bases and the J segment 7 bases; nucleotides outside the gene matches: 10. In germline, CDR1 is SEHNR, CDR2 FQNEAQ (reference sequence). The CDR3 protein is CASSPSDRVSEAFF. CDR3 coding DNA: TGTGCCAGCAGCCCTTCTGACAGGGTCAGTGAAGCTTTCTTT.

This sequence joins TRBV27 and TRBJ1-3; D remains ambiguous. Germline CDR1 and CDR2: MNHEY and SMNVEV (reference sequence). The CDR3 runs 14 residues. The germline V and J ends were trimmed by 4 bases and 0 bases, with 7 bases remaining between them. As DNA, the CDR3 is TGTGCCAGCAGTTCCCCCGGCTCTGGAAACACCATATATTTT. Its translation is CASSSPGSGNTIYF.

The genes are TRBV28 and TRBJ1-1, with D hard to call. The V gene lost 6 bases and the J gene lost 4 bases, with 9 bases spanning the gap. The CDR3 extends over 12 amino acids. Germline V CDR1 and CDR2: MDHEN, SYDVKM. The CDR3 region has the DNA TGTGCCAGCAGCCCCGCGGGCACTGAAGCTTTCTTT. It encodes CASSPAGTEAFF.

The rearrangement uses TRBV2 and TRBJ2-2; TRBD1 agrees at 9 bases. The germline gives CDR1 SNHLY, CDR2 FYNNEI. This CDR3 region has 17 residues. V lost 6 bases, J lost 0 bases, and 8 bases stayed unmatched. The CDR3 here is CASRRGTGKPNTGELFF. For the CDR3, the DNA is TGTGCCAGCAGACGTGGGACAGGGAAGCCGAACACCGGGGAGCTGTTTTTT.

This chain joins TRBV9 and TRBJ1-2; D possibly corresponds to TRBD1 (5 bases). The germline V and J ends were trimmed by 3 bases and 1 base, with 13 bases remaining between them. The CDR3 extends over 15 amino acids. The germline V gene encodes CDR1 SGDLS and CDR2 YYNGEE. CDR3 coding DNA: TGTGCCAGCAGCGGGCGAGGCAGGGATAACTATGGCTACACCTTC. It specifies CASSGRGRDNYGYTF.

The chain combines TRBV5-1 with TRBJ1-4, with 7 bases fitting TRBD1. From germline, CDR1 is SGHRS and CDR2 YFSETQ. This CDR3 contains 14 residues. J was trimmed by 7 bases and V by 4 bases; bases with no gene match: 7. The CDR3 loop is CASSPGTAGEKLFF. Here the CDR3 DNA reads TGCGCCAGCAGCCCTGGGACAGCGGGTGAAAAACTGTTTTTT.

V usage is TRBV4-2 and J usage is TRBJ2-3; maybe TRBD2 (6 bases). Trimming pared 4 bases from V and 3 bases from J, leaving 8 bases between. Germline-derived CDR1 and CDR2 are LGHNA and YNFKEQ. This CDR3 spans 13 amino acids. Here the CDR3 reads CASSRRGTDTQYF. In nucleotides, the CDR3 is TGTGCCAGCAGCCGCCGGGGGACAGATACGCAGTATTTT.

The chain's CDR3 is CASSIFSGYGYTF. The CDR3 region has the DNA TGTGCCAGTAGTATCTTCTCCGGCTATGGCTACACCTTC. The chain employs TRBV19 and TRBJ1-2; D call uncertain. Germline V gene sequence: CDR1 LNHDA, CDR2 SQIVND (reference sequence). Trimming took off 3 bases at V and 4 bases at J, with 9 bases between the two ends. The CDR3 totals 13 residues.

The V gene is TRBV4-3, the J gene TRBJ2-1, with D possibly being TRBD2 (5 bases). V lost 4 bases to trimming and J lost 0 bases, with 10 bases between them. From germline, CDR1 is LGHNA and CDR2 YSLEER. This CDR3 has 15 amino acids. CDR3 nucleotides: TGCGCCAGCAGCCCCCTACTAGGCTCCTACAATGAGCAGTTCTTC. Translated: CASSPLLGSYNEQFF.

The chain couples TRBV5-1 to TRBJ1-1; TRBD1 matches 9 bases. Germline-derived CDR1 and CDR2 are SGHRS and YFSETQ. CDR3 length: 16 amino acids. J gave up 5 bases and V 2 bases, and 10 bases lay outside the gene matches. CDR3 residues: CASSFGLGQGQTEAFF. CDR3 sequence (DNA): TGCGCCAGCAGCTTTGGGCTCGGACAGGGGCAAACTGAAGCTTTCTTT.

The genes are TRBV5-6 and TRBJ2-5; TRBD1 agrees at 8 bases. The J call may be in error: the DNA end matches TRBJ2-7 better. Germline V CDR1 and CDR2: SGHDT, YYEEEE. CDR3 length: 15 residues. In DNA form, the CDR3 reads TGTGCCAGCAACATTGGGGCAGGGGGCGATCACGAGCAGTACTTC. Protein sequence: CASNIGAGGDHEQYF.

The chain links TRBV2 to TRBJ1-5, with D possibly being TRBD1 (6 bases). Between the trimmed V and J ends, which lost 4 bases and 0 bases, there was a span of 13 bases. The germline V gene has CDR1 SNHLY and CDR2 FYNNEI. This CDR3 has 16 residues. For the CDR3, the DNA is TGTGCCAGCAGTGGACAGGTTATTAATAGCAATCAGCCCCAGCATTTT. It encodes CASSGQVINSNQPQHF.

V gene TRBV6-4 combines with J gene TRBJ2-3; 11 nucleotides line up with TRBD2. CDR3 length: 16 amino acids. J lost 5 bases, V lost 6 bases, and 10 bases had no gene match. Per germline, CDR1 MRHNA and CDR2 SNTAGT. CDR3 sequence: CASSRIAGGPGDTQYF. The CDR3 DNA sequence: TGTGCCAGCAGCAGGATAGCGGGGGGGCCTGGAGATACGCAGTATTTT.

Notes on this clone: Other DNA sequences in this specimen translate into the identical CDR3. CDR3 residues: CASSPAVRSAIYF. The CDR3 nucleotides read TGTGCCAGCAGTCCTGCCGTCCGCTCAGCCATATATTTT. This chain connects TRBV6-5 to TRBJ1-3, with unresolved D. CDR3 length: 13 amino acids. Deletions cut 5 bases from V and 11 bases from J, with 16 bases between. Germline assignment: CDR1 MNHEY and CDR2 SVGAGI.

This chain links TRBV4-2 with TRBJ2-2; D is unresolved. The germline gives CDR1 LGHNA, CDR2 YNFKEQ. V lost 0 bases and J lost 7, with 12 bases in between. This CDR3 contains 15 residues. This CDR3 reads CASSQDLVLSGELFF. Here the CDR3 DNA reads TGTGCCAGCAGCCAAGATTTGGTTTTGAGCGGGGAGCTGTTTTTT.

The chain uses TRBV29-1 and TRBJ1-1, with a possible D match to TRBD1 (6 bases). V was trimmed by 4 bases and J by 3 bases, leaving 21 bases between them. The CDR3 is 16 residues long. Germline lookup yields CDR1 SQVTM and CDR2 ANQGSEA. The CDR3 DNA reads TGCAGCGTTGGGGGCAGGGGCGGAGGTTGGGACACTGAAGCTTTCTTT. This translates into CSVGGRGGGWDTEAFF.

The rearrangement joins TRBV19 to TRBJ1-1, with D uncertain. The germline CDR1 and CDR2 sequences are LNHDA and SQIVND (reference sequence). The CDR3 is made up of 13 amino acids. Deletions cut 9 bases from V and 0 bases from J, with 11 bases between. CDR3 DNA: TGTGCCAGCCAGGTTACCATGAACACTGAAGCTTTCTTT. This gives the protein CASQVTMNTEAFF.

V usage is TRBV9 and J usage is TRBJ1-4; D is ambiguous. Germline values: CDR1 SGDLS, CDR2 YYNGEE. The CDR3 has 14 amino acids. V was shortened by 4 bases and J by 0 bases, with 7 bases between the two germline ends. CDR3 in DNA: TGTGCCAGCAGCCCGTATGCAACTAATGAAAAACTGTTTTTT. Its protein product is CASSPYATNEKLFF.

V is TRBV7-2 and J is TRBJ2-1; D gene unclear. The CDR3 loop spans 15 amino acids. The ends were cut back, 5 bases at V and 5 bases at J, with 16 bases in the middle. Germline values: CDR1 SGHTA, CDR2 FQGNSA. The CDR3 loop is CASSSAPGQNNEQFF. DNA for the CDR3: TGTGCCAGCAGCAGCGCCCCGGGTCAAAACAATGAGCAGTTCTTC.